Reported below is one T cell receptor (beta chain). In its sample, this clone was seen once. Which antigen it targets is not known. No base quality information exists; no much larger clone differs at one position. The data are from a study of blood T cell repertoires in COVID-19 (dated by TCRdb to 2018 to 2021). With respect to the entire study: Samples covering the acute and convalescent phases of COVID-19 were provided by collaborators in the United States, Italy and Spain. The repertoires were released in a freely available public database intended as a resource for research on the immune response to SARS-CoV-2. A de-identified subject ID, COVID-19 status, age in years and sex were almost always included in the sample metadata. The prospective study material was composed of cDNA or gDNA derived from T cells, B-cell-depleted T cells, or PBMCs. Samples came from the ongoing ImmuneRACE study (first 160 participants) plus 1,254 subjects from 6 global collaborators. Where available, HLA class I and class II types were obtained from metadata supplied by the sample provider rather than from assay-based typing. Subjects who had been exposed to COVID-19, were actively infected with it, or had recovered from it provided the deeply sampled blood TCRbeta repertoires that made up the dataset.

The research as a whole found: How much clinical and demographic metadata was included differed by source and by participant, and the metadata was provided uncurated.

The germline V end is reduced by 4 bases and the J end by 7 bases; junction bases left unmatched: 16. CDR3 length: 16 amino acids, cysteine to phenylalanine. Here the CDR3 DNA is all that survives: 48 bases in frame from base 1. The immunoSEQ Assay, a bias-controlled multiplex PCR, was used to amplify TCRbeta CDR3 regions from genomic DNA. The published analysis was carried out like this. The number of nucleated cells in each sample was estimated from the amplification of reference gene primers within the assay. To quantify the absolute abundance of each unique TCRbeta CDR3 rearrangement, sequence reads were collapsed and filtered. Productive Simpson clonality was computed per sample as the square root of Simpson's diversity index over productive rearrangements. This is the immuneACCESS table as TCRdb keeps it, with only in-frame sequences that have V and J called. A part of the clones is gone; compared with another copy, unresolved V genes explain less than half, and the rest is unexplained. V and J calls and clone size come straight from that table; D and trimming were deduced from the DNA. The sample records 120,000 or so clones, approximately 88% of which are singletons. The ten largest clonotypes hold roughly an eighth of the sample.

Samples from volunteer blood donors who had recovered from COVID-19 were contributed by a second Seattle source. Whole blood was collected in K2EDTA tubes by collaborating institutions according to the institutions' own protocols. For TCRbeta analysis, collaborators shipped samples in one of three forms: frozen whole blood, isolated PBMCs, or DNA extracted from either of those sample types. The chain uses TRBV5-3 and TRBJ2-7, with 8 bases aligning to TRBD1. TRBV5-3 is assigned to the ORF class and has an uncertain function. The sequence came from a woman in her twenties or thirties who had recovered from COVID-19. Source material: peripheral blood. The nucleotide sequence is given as TGTGCCAGAAGCGACCCGGGGTCAGGGGGCAGGAGGGAGCAGTACTTC. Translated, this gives CARSDPGSGGRREQYF.